The 10 T cell receptor beta chains below were found in one sample sequenced in a study of follicular helper T cells after annual influenza vaccination. Time point denoted: 2014-2015 season, pre-vaccination. Measured with immunoSEQ multiplex PCR; TCRdb has only the in-frame clones, and not every one. This table holds some 13,000 clones, roughly 78% found once. Sample: CXCR5- memory CD4+ T cells sorted from blood, taken on the day of influenza vaccination. These receptors were taken from an adult who received the influenza vaccine.

The DNA of the CDR3 is TGTGCCAGCAGCTTGACAGGACGCTCGCCGGGGGAGCAGTACTTC. Translation: CASSLTGRSPGEQYF. The chain uses TRBV5-5 and TRBJ2-7; D is tentatively TRBD1 or TRBD2 (5 bases each). V was shortened by 1 base and J by 7 bases, with 18 bases between the two germline ends. Germline V gene lookup returns CDR1 SGHKS and CDR2 YYEKEE (reference sequence). CDR3 size: 15 residues.

J is TRBJ2-7 and V is TRBV6-6; TRBD2 aligns across 11 bases. Germline V gene lookup returns CDR1 MNHNY and CDR2 SVGAGI (reference sequence). V was clipped by 0 bases and J by 4 bases; unmatched bases: 2. This CDR3 is built from 15 residues. CDR3 protein: CASSYSSGGAYEQYF. The DNA of the CDR3 is TGTGCCAGCAGTTACTCTAGCGGGGGGGCTTACGAGCAGTACTTC.

V and J are TRBV5-1 and TRBJ1-4; D gene unclear. The V gene lost 2 bases and the J gene lost 0 bases, with 5 bases spanning the gap. CDR1 is SGHRS and CDR2 is YFSETQ in the germline V gene. The CDR3 is 14 residues long. CDR3 loop: CASSLLATNEKLFF. The CDR3 DNA is TGCGCCAGCAGCTTATTAGCAACTAATGAAAAACTGTTTTTT.

The genes are TRBV19 and TRBJ2-3, with 12 bases matching TRBD2. The junction had 13 bases not matched to a gene; V was cut back by 8 bases and J by 7 bases. This CDR3 spans 16 amino acids. CDR1 is LNHDA, CDR2 SQIVND, per germline (reference sequence). The CDR3 sequence: CASYPTSGGILNTQYF. The CDR3 region has the DNA TGTGCCAGTTACCCAACTAGCGGGGGGATTCTAAATACGCAGTATTTT.

The chain uses TRBV2 and TRBJ1-4; D is ambiguous. The germline V gene has CDR1 SNHLY and CDR2 FYNNEI. The CDR3 is made up of 12 amino acids. V gave up 7 bases and J gave up 4 bases, with 7 bases separating them. CDR3 bases: TGTGCCAGCATGTTGATTAATGAAAAACTGTTTTTT. It encodes CASMLINEKLFF.

The chain has TRBV19 and TRBJ2-1; 8 bases agree with TRBD1. The CDR3 runs to 15 residues. CDR1 is LNHDA and CDR2 is SQIVND in the germline V gene (reference sequence). Trimming took 3 bases from V and 7 from J; bases not matched to a gene: 8. In DNA form, the CDR3 reads TGTGCCAGTAGTATCTTCGGACAGGGTCAAAATGAGCAGTTCTTC. Translating it yields CASSIFGQGQNEQFF.

The chain employs TRBV5-3 and TRBJ1-2, with 10 nucleotides matching TRBD1. TRBV5-3 is recorded as an ORF, its role being uncertain. Losses at the gene ends were 2 bases for V and 4 bases for J; bases not matched to a gene: 11. CDR3 length: 17 amino acids. The chain's CDR3 is CARSLHRDRGYGYGYTF. In DNA, the CDR3 is TGTGCCAGAAGCTTACACCGGGACAGGGGATATGGCTATGGCTACACCTTC.

The chain links TRBV27 to TRBJ2-7; perhaps D is TRBD1 or TRBD2 (6 bases each). This CDR3 spans 15 amino acids. V lost 1 base and J lost 4, with 14 bases in between. CDR1 MNHEY and CDR2 SMNVEV come from the germline V gene (reference sequence). CDR3 sequence reads: CASSLFPGGIYEQYF. For the CDR3, the DNA is TGTGCCAGCAGTTTATTTCCCGGGGGCATTTACGAGCAGTACTTC.

The chain has TRBV7-2 and TRBJ1-2; 8 positions agree with TRBD1. Unmatched junction bases numbered 9, after V lost 5 bases and J lost 4 bases. This CDR3 region has 15 residues. Germline CDR1 SGHTA, CDR2 FQGNSA. As DNA, the CDR3 is TGTGCCAGCAGCCCCCGGACAGGGTGGGCCTATGGCTACACCTTC. Translation gives CASSPRTGWAYGYTF.

J is TRBJ2-5 and V is TRBV27; D remains ambiguous. There are 15 residues in the CDR3. V was trimmed by 0 bases and J by 5 bases, leaving 13 bases between them. From germline, CDR1 is MNHEY and CDR2 SMNVEV (reference sequence). The CDR3 DNA reads as TGTGCCAGCAGTTTATCCCCATTGGGGTTGGAGACCCAGTACTTC. This sequence encodes CASSLSPLGLETQYF.